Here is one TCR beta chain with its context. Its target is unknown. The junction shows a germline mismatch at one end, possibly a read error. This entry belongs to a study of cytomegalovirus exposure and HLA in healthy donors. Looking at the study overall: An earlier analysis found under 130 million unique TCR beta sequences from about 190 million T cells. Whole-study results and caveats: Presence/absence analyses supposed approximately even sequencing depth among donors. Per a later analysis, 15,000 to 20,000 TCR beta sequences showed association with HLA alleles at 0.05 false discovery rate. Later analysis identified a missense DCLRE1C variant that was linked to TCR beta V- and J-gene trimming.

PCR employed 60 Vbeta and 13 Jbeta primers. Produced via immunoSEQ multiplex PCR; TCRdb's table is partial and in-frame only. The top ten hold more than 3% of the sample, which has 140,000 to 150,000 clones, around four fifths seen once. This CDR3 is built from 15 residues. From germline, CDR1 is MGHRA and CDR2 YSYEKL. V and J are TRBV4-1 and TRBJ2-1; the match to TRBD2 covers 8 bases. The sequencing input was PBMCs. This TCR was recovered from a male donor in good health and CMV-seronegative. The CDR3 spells CASSQQRESYNEQFF. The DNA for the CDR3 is TGTGCCAGCAGCCAACAGCGGGAGAGCTACAATGAGCAGTTCTTC.